The 30 T cell receptor beta chains below come from one sample, sequenced in a study of shared clonotypes between healthy human individuals. Repertoires were generated with immunoSEQ multiplex PCR, while TCRdb's copy carries only in-frame clones and drops some. The repertoire includes approximately 2.4 million clones, about 94% of them detected once, and more than 0.1% sits in the top ten. The sequenced sample consisted of naive CD4+ T cells sorted from blood. Subset indicated: CD45RA+ positively selected. These receptors all stem from a man aged 18 to 35 in good health.

The V and J genes are TRBV10-3 and TRBJ1-4, with 9 bases matching TRBD1. CDR3 length: 13 residues. The germline CDR1 and CDR2 sequences are ENHRY and SYGVKD. V lost 8 bases, J lost 6 bases, and 4 bases stayed unmatched. CDR3 in amino acids: CAIRDRAYEKLFF. The CDR3, as DNA: TGTGCCATCCGGGACAGGGCTTATGAAAAACTGTTTTTT.

The genes are TRBV10-3 and TRBJ2-2, with TRBD2 identical over 8 bases. CDR3 size: 16 residues. Per the germline V gene, CDR1 is ENHRY and CDR2 is SYGVKD. V dropped 2 bases and J dropped 6; count of bases not matched to a gene: 8. Here the CDR3 DNA reads TGTGCCATCAGTGAGACAGCGGGAGTAGGGTCCGGGGAGCTGTTTTTT. It codes for CAISETAGVGSGELFF.

V and J are TRBV2 and TRBJ1-4; the D is unclear. Trimming shortened V by 5 bases and J by 10 bases, and 11 bases separated the two germline ends. The germline CDR1 and CDR2 sequences are SNHLY and FYNNEI. The CDR3 sequence is 12 residues long. CDR3 DNA: TGTGCCAGCAGTTTGACCCCCGGAAAACTGTTTTTT. Translation gives CASSLTPGKLFF.

J is TRBJ2-6 and V is TRBV4-3; D might be TRBD2 (7 bases). CDR3 length: 15 residues. V was cut by 4 bases and J by 4 bases, with 11 bases left in between. Germline V CDR1 and CDR2: LGHNA, YSLEER. DNA for the CDR3: TGCGCCAGCAGCCTGGGGGGGCCCGGGGCCAACGTCCTGACTTTC. Protein: CASSLGGPGANVLTF.

CDR3 amino acids: CASSPDRAPREWDTQYF. The CDR3 DNA sequence: TGTGCCAGCAGCCCCGATCGGGCCCCCAGGGAGTGGGATACGCAGTATTTT. The rearrangement links TRBV27 to TRBJ2-3; D may match TRBD1 or TRBD2 (5 bases each). The CDR3 has 17 residues. Per the germline V gene, CDR1 is MNHEY and CDR2 is SMNVEV (reference sequence). Trimming took off 6 bases at V and 6 bases at J, with 25 bases between the two ends.

This clone has only one observation. The gene calls are TRBV5-8 and TRBJ2-1; D gene unclear. Trimming took off 1 base at V and 4 bases at J, with 15 bases between the two ends. Germline V gives CDR1 SGHTS, CDR2 YDEGEE. This CDR3 is 16 amino acids long. CDR3 nucleotide sequence: TGTGCCAGCAGCTTGAAATTGCAGGTTGGTTACAATGAGCAGTTCTTC. Protein product: CASSLKLQVGYNEQFF.

The chain combines TRBV5-4 with TRBJ1-4; 10 positions match TRBD1. The V gene's germline CDR1 is SGHNT and CDR2 YYREEE (reference sequence). The ends lost 3 bases at V and 6 bases at J; junction bases unmatched: 8. This CDR3 has 16 residues. CDR3 coding DNA: TGTGCCAGCAGCTCCGTTACCGGGACAGGGGATGAAAAACTGTTTTTT. Translating it yields CASSSVTGTGDEKLFF.

The V gene is TRBV6-5, the J gene TRBJ2-1; 8 positions match TRBD1. The germline V gene has CDR1 MNHEY and CDR2 SVGAGI. After removal of 6 bases from V and 3 bases from J, the junction contained 7 bases not matched to a gene. This CDR3 has 15 residues. Here the CDR3 reads CASSTGGKNYNEQFF. DNA for the CDR3: TGTGCCAGCAGCACAGGGGGAAAAAACTACAATGAGCAGTTCTTC.

The J gene is TRBJ2-1, the V gene TRBV27; 10 nucleotides match TRBD2. CDR3 length: 15 amino acids. Germline loops: CDR1 MNHEY, CDR2 SMNVEV (reference sequence). V lost 5 bases and J lost 5; bases outside the gene matches: 6. DNA of the CDR3: TGTGCCAGCAGTAAACTAGCGGGGATAAACAATGAGCAGTTCTTC. Translation gives CASSKLAGINNEQFF.

V and J are TRBV10-3 and TRBJ1-6; 11 positions match TRBD1. The junction had 8 bases not matched to a gene; V was cut back by 6 bases and J by 7 bases. From germline, CDR1 is ENHRY and CDR2 SYGVKD. This CDR3 spans 16 amino acids. The CDR3 protein is CAISGDRGTQNSPLHF. CDR3 sequence (DNA): TGTGCCATCAGCGGGGACAGGGGGACGCAGAATTCACCCCTCCACTTT.

V and J are TRBV19 and TRBJ1-6; no clear D gene. CDR3 length: 14 amino acids. Trimming took 3 bases from V and 5 from J, leaving 8 bases between them. From germline, CDR1 is LNHDA and CDR2 SQIVND (reference sequence). CDR3 nucleotide sequence: TGTGCCAGTAGTATCGCCGGGAATAATTCACCCCTCCACTTT. This encodes CASSIAGNNSPLHF. The whole variable domain, remainder taken from reference TRBV19 and TRBJ1-6, is DGGITQSPKYLFRKEGQNVTLSCEQNLNHDAMYWYRQDPGQGLRLIYYSQIVNDFQKGDIAEGYSVSREKKESFPLTVTSAQKNPTAFYLCASSIAGNNSPLHFGNGTRLTVT.

This chain uses TRBV5-1 with TRBJ1-1; D is unclear. CDR3 length: 14 amino acids. V lost 2 bases to trimming and J lost 0 bases, with 8 bases between them. Per germline, CDR1 SGHRS and CDR2 YFSETQ. The CDR3 reads CASSFDILNTEAFF. CDR3 nucleotide sequence: TGCGCCAGCAGCTTTGACATCCTGAACACTGAAGCTTTCTTT.

The CDR3: CASSDSWGFQPQHF. CDR3 bases: TGTGCCAGCAGTGATAGCTGGGGGTTTCAGCCCCAGCATTTT. The genes are TRBV6-1 and TRBJ1-5; D possibly corresponds to TRBD1 (5 bases). From germline, CDR1 is MNHNS and CDR2 SASEGT. The CDR3 loop spans 14 amino acids. Trimming took off 3 bases at V and 6 bases at J, with 12 bases between the two ends.

The CDR3 is CASSEHPWRDPSYEQYF. The CDR3, as DNA: TGCGCCAGCAGTGAGCACCCTTGGCGGGACCCCTCCTACGAGCAGTACTTC. The J gene is TRBJ2-7, the V gene TRBV10-1; D may be TRBD2 (6 bases). The CDR3 is 17 amino acids. Trimming left V 2 bases short and J 0 bases short, with 17 bases between. Germline values: CDR1 WNHNN, CDR2 SYGVQD (reference sequence).

CDR3 nucleotides: TGTGCCTGGAGTGTGGTCCTAGCGCCATCTTTGGGAGAGCAGTACTTC. Translating it yields CAWSVVLAPSLGEQYF. The chain couples TRBV30 to TRBJ2-7; weak D call: TRBD2 (6 bases). The CDR3 runs to 16 residues. The germline V and J ends were trimmed by 0 bases and 7 bases, with 22 bases remaining between them. CDR1 is GTSNPN and CDR2 is SVGIG in the germline V gene (reference sequence).

In its sample, this clone was seen once. This chain links TRBV6-5 with TRBJ2-2; the match to TRBD1 covers 7 bases. CDR1 is MNHEY and CDR2 is SVGAGI in the germline V gene. CDR3 length equals 15 residues. The V segment lost 5 bases and the J segment 4 bases; nucleotides outside the gene matches: 7. The chain's CDR3 is CASSPWDRLTGELFF. DNA of the CDR3: TGTGCCAGCAGTCCCTGGGACAGACTCACCGGGGAGCTGTTTTTT.

The chain joins TRBV29-1 to TRBJ2-7, with 7 bases lining up with TRBD1. The junction had 6 bases not matched to a gene; V was cut back by 5 bases and J by 5 bases. In germline, CDR1 is SQVTM, CDR2 ANQGSEA. This CDR3 is built from 12 residues. CDR3 nucleotide sequence: TGCAGCGTTCATGGGACAGAGAACGAGCAGTACTTC. This encodes CSVHGTENEQYF.

The rearrangement uses TRBV7-9 and TRBJ2-2, with a possible D match to TRBD1 (5 bases). Between the trimmed V and J ends, which lost 4 bases and 1 base, there was a span of 7 bases. The CDR3 length is 14 residues. Per germline, CDR1 SEHNR and CDR2 FQNEAQ (reference sequence). The CDR3 loop is CASSWQGNTGELFF. CDR3 DNA sequence: TGTGCCAGCAGCTGGCAGGGGAACACCGGGGAGCTGTTTTTT.

On this clone: The same CDR3 arises from other DNA sequences in this sample as well. The J gene is TRBJ2-2, the V gene TRBV5-1; D gene unclear. V dropped 3 bases and J dropped 0 bases, with 6 bases sitting between them. The CDR3 covers 14 residues. Per germline, CDR1 SGHRS and CDR2 YFSETQ. CDR3 sequence reads: CASSSTANTGELFF. The DNA of the CDR3 is TGCGCCAGCAGCTCGACGGCGAACACCGGGGAGCTGTTTTTT.

CDR3 in amino acids: CASSGGQGGNYGYTF. The CDR3 DNA is TGTGCCAGCTCAGGCGGACAGGGAGGCAACTATGGCTACACCTTC. V is TRBV18 and J is TRBJ1-2, with 8 bases fitting TRBD1. This CDR3 spans 15 amino acids. The germline gives CDR1 KGHSH, CDR2 LQKENI. With 5 bases clipped from V and 2 bases from J, the junction kept 7 bases outside the gene matches.

J is TRBJ1-2 and V is TRBV29-1; no definite D call. Deletions cut 6 bases from V and 4 bases from J, with 12 bases between. The CDR3 is 12 residues long. Germline loops: CDR1 SQVTM, CDR2 ANQGSEA. CDR3 sequence (DNA): TGCAGCGTATTCCCCGGGATCTATGGCTACACCTTC. Translation: CSVFPGIYGYTF.

This sequence joins TRBV7-8 and TRBJ2-5; D is tentatively TRBD1 or TRBD2 (6 bases each). The ends were cut back, 5 bases at V and 1 base at J, with 17 bases in the middle. The CDR3 has 16 residues. The germline V gene has CDR1 SGHVS and CDR2 FQNEAQ. CDR3 DNA sequence: TGTGCCAGCAGCCACGGGTGGGGGGCGACCCAAGAGACCCAGTACTTC. Translating gives CASSHGWGATQETQYF.

This rearrangement joins TRBV27 to TRBJ2-7; D perhaps matches TRBD1 (6 bases). The CDR3 extends over 14 amino acids. Germline V gene sequence: CDR1 MNHEY, CDR2 SMNVEV (reference sequence). The V and J ends lost 7 bases and 3 bases respectively, with 16 bases between them. The DNA of the CDR3 is TGTGCCAGCAAAAACACAGGGAAGAACTACGAGCAGTACTTC. It codes for CASKNTGKNYEQYF.

This chain joins TRBV9 and TRBJ2-5; D perhaps matches TRBD2 (6 bases). The CDR3 is 17 amino acids. The ends were cut back, 4 bases at V and 5 bases at J, with 24 bases in the middle. Germline CDR1 and CDR2: SGDLS and YYNGEE. The CDR3 bases are TGTGCCAGCAGCTCGGAGACCGGGACTCTGGGTGGGGAGACCCAGTACTTC. Its protein product is CASSSETGTLGGETQYF.

V gene TRBV30 combines with J gene TRBJ2-7; the match to TRBD2 covers 12 bases. This CDR3 is built from 15 residues. Germline V gene sequence: CDR1 GTSNPN, CDR2 SVGIG (reference sequence). Trimming cost V 3 bases and J 1 base; bases outside gene matches: 4. The CDR3 loop reads CAWRKTSGRSYEQYF. CDR3 nucleotide sequence: TGTGCCTGGAGGAAGACTAGCGGGAGATCCTACGAGCAGTACTTC.

V usage is TRBV2 and J usage is TRBJ1-1, with D tentatively TRBD1 (5 bases). This CDR3 is 16 amino acids long. Trimming cost V 4 bases and J 1 base, with 16 bases left between them. Germline CDR1 SNHLY, CDR2 FYNNEI. CDR3 sequence reads: CASSGGVGHSNTEAFF. CDR3 DNA sequence: TGTGCCAGCAGTGGCGGGGTTGGACACTCGAACACTGAAGCTTTCTTT.

This chain connects TRBV7-2 to TRBJ1-3; unclear D gene. The CDR3 has 18 residues. Trimming removed 3 bases from V and 1 base from J, with 19 bases in between. Looked up from germline, CDR1 is SGHTA and CDR2 is FQGNSA. The CDR3 region is CASSFLAGLSGSGNTIYF. The CDR3 DNA is TGTGCCAGCAGCTTTCTGGCGGGCCTGTCGGGGTCTGGAAACACCATATATTTT. The entire variable domain, with the rest obtained from reference TRBV7-2 and TRBJ1-3, is as follows: GAGVSQSPSNKVTEKGKDVELRCDPISGHTALYWYRQSLGQGLEFLIYFQGNSAPDKSGLPSDRFSAERTGGSVSTLTIQRTQQEDSAVYLCASSFLAGLSGSGNTIYFGEGSWLTVV.

The J gene is TRBJ2-4, the V gene TRBV19; possibly TRBD1 or TRBD2 for D (5 bases each). Germline CDR1 is LNHDA and CDR2 is SQIVND (reference sequence). CDR3 length: 14 amino acids. V lost 3 bases and J lost 7, with 13 bases in between. The CDR3 loop reads CASSIVGTGNIQYF. The CDR3 region has the DNA TGTGCCAGTAGTATTGTCGGGACCGGGAACATTCAGTACTTC.

The chain joins TRBV4-3 to TRBJ2-2; a weak D match, TRBD2 (6 bases). Germline V gene sequence: CDR1 LGHNA, CDR2 YSLEER. The CDR3 extends over 17 amino acids. Trimming left V 4 bases short and J 1 base short, with 16 bases between. CDR3 residues: CASSRFGGTGNTGELFF. The DNA of the CDR3 is TGCGCCAGCAGCCGCTTTGGGGGGACTGGGAACACCGGGGAGCTGTTTTTT.

This chain connects TRBV2 to TRBJ1-2; D not resolved. Trimming pared 5 bases from V and 8 bases from J, leaving 21 bases between. CDR1 and CDR2 from the germline V gene are SNHLY and FYNNEI. This CDR3 comprises 15 residues. The CDR3 here is CASSQRPGPNQGYTF. The CDR3 DNA follows: TGTGCCAGCAGTCAGCGTCCAGGCCCCAACCAGGGCTACACCTTC.